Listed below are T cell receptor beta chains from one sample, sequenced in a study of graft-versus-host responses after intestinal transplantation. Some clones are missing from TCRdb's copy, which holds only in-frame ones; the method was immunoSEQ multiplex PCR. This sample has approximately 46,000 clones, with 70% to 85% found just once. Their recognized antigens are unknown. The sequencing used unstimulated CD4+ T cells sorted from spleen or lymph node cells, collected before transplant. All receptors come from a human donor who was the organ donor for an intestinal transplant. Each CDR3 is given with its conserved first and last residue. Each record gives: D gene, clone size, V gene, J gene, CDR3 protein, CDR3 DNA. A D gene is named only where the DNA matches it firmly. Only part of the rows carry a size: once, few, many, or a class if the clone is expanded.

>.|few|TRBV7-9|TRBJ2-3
CASSFTDTQYF
TGTGCCAGCAGCTTCACAGATACGCAGTATTTT
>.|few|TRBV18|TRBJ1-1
CASSPQGTEAFF
TGTGCCAGCTCACCACAGGGCACTGAAGCTTTCTTT
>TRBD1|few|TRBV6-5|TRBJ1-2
CASSRQGSNYGYTF
TGTGCCAGCAGTCGACAGGGGAGCAACTATGGCTACACCTTC
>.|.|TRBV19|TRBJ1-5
CASSIVVYSNQPQHF
TGTGCCAGTAGTATAGTAGTTTATAGCAATCAGCCCCAGCATTTT
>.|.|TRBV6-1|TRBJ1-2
CASSVKGYGYTF
TGTGCCAGCAGCGTGAAAGGGTATGGCTACACCTTC
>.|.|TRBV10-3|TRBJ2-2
CAISELSGNTGELFF
TGTGCCATCAGTGAATTATCAGGGAACACCGGGGAGCTGTTTTTT
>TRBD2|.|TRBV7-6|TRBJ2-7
CASSLIAGESEQYF
TGTGCCAGCAGCCTCATAGCGGGAGAGTCCGAGCAGTACTTC
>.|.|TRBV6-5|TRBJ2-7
CASLVPGSYEQYF
TGTGCCTCTCTTGTCCCAGGGTCCTACGAGCAGTACTTC
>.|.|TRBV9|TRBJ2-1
CASSVGGSSNEQFF
TGTGCCAGCAGCGTAGGGGGCAGTAGCAATGAGCAGTTCTTC
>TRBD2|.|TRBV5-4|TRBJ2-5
CASSPPGTSGGIETQYF
TGTGCCAGCAGCCCCCCCGGGACTAGCGGGGGTATAGAGACCCAGTACTTC
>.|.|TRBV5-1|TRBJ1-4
CASSPGLGGAKLFF
TGCGCCAGCAGCCCCGGACTAGGGGGGGCAAAACTGTTTTTT
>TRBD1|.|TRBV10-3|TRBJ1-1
CAISSGQGRTEAFF
TGTGCCATCAGTTCAGGACAGGGTCGGACTGAAGCTTTCTTT
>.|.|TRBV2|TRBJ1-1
CASSQGPNTEAFF
TGTGCCAGCAGTCAGGGCCCGAACACTGAAGCTTTCTTT
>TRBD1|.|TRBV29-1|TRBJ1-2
CSVGQGGYTF
TGCAGCGTTGGACAGGGTGGCTACACCTTC
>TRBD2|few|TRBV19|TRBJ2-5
CASSPLGAGEETQYF
TGTGCCAGTAGTCCCCTCGGAGCGGGGGAGGAGACCCAGTACTTC
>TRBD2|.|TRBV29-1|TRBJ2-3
CSSSGGPGTDTQYF
TGCAGCTCTAGCGGGGGACCCGGCACAGATACGCAGTATTTT
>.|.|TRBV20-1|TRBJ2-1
CSATTNNEQFF
TGCAGTGCTACGACTAACAATGAGCAGTTCTTC
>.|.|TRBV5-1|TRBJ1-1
CASSLVSKDLVNTEAFF
TGCGCCAGCAGCTTGGTTAGTAAGGATTTGGTGAACACTGAAGCTTTCTTT
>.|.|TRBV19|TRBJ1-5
CASRQQGTGNQPQHF
TGTGCCAGTAGGCAACAGGGAACCGGCAATCAGCCCCAGCATTTT
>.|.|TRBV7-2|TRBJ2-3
CASSFSRDQGTQYF
TGTGCCAGCAGCTTCAGCCGGGACCAGGGAACGCAGTATTTT
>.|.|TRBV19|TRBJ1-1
CASSMLEGIEAFF
TGTGCCAGTAGTATGTTAGAGGGGATTGAAGCTTTCTTT
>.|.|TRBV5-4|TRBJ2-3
CASSPQGRQDTQYF
TGTGCCAGCAGCCCCCAGGGGCGGCAAGATACGCAGTATTTT
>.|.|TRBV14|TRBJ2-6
CASSGQSRGSGANVLTF
TGTGCCAGCAGCGGACAATCACGGGGCTCTGGGGCCAACGTCCTGACTTTC
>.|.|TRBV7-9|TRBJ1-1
CAASHTRQHTEAFF
TGTGCCGCTTCCCATACCAGGCAACACACTGAAGCTTTCTTT
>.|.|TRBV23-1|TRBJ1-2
CASSPQGKGYTF
TGCGCCAGCAGTCCGCAGGGAAAAGGCTACACCTTC
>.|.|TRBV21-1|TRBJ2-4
CASSKRDRRTKNIQYF
TGTGCCAGCAGCAAACGGGACAGAAGGACCAAAAACATTCAGTACTTC
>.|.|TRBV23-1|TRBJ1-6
CASSQKNGSPLHF
TGCGCCAGCAGTCAAAAAAATGGTTCACCCCTCCACTTT
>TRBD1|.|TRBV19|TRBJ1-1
CASSSWAGGNTEAFF
TGTGCCAGTAGTTCCTGGGCAGGGGGGAACACTGAAGCTTTCTTT
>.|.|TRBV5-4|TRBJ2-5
CASSLWGGRETQYF
TGTGCCAGCAGCTTGTGGGGGGGCCGGGAGACCCAGTACTTC
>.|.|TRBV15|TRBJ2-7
CATSRDFEDEQYF
TGTGCCACCAGCAGAGATTTTGAGGACGAGCAGTACTTC
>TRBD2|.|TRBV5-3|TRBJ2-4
CARSQGLGKNIQYF
TGTGCCAGAAGCCAGGGACTAGGCAAAAACATTCAGTACTTC
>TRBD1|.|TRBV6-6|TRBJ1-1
CASRKTGGTTEAFF
TGTGCCAGCAGAAAGACAGGGGGCACGACTGAAGCTTTCTTT
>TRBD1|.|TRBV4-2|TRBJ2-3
CASSLGTGTDTQYF
TGTGCCAGCAGCTTAGGGACAGGGACAGATACGCAGTATTTT
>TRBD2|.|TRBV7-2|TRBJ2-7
CASSLGAGGPYEQYF
TGTGCCAGCAGCTTAGGGGCGGGAGGGCCCTACGAGCAGTACTTC
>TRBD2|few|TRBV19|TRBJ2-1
CASSIGGGYNEQFF
TGTGCCAGTAGTATCGGCGGGGGCTACAATGAGCAGTTCTTC
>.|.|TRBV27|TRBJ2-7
CASSLFGYEQYF
TGTGCCAGCAGTTTATTCGGCTACGAGCAGTACTTC
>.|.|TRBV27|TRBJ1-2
CASSPAGRVGYTF
TGTGCCAGCAGTCCAGCAGGGAGGGTTGGCTACACCTTC
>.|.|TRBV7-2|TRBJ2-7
CASSPGTETYEQYF
TGTGCCAGCAGCCCCGGGACCGAGACCTACGAGCAGTACTTC
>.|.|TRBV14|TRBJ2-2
CASSQETYTGELFF
TGTGCCAGCAGCCAAGAGACGTACACCGGGGAGCTGTTTTTT
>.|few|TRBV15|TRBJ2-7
CATSRDYPVREQYF
TGTGCCACCAGCAGAGATTACCCCGTGCGGGAGCAGTACTTC
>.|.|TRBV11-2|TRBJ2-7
CASSPDGLYEQYF
TGTGCCAGCAGCCCAGACGGACTCTACGAGCAGTACTTC